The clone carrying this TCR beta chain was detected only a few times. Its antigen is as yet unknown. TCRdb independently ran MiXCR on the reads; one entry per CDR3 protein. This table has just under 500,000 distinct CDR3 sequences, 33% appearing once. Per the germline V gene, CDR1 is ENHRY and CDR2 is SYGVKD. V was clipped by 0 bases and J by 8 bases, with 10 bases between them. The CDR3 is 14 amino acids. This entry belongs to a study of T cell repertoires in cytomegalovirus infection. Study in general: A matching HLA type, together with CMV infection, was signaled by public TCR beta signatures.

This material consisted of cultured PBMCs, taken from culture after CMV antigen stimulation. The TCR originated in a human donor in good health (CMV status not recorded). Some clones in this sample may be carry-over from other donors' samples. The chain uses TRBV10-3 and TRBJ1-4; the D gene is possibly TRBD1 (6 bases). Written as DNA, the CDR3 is TGTGCCATCAGTGAGTCAGGGGGACGAGAAAAACTGTTTTTT. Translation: CAISESGGREKLFF.